A selection of T cell receptor beta chains follows, all from one sample in a study of Ad26.COV2.S vaccination and SARS-CoV-2 variants. TCRdb keeps only in-frame clones here, not all; method: immunoSEQ multiplex PCR. The sample records about 680,000 clones, around 90% being singletons. Sequenced material: peripheral blood, taken in a trial of Ad26.COV2.S vaccine versus placebo. Receptors originate from a person between 18 and 65 years old who received the Ad26.COV2.S COVID-19 vaccine or a placebo. CDR3s include the opening cysteine and the closing phenylalanine or tryptophan. A D gene is named only where the DNA matches it firmly. Not every row has a clone size; where given, it reads once, few, many or a size class.

TRBD2,TRBV6-8,TRBJ2-1,once,TGTGCCAGCAGCCTAACTAGCGGGAGGGTCTCCTACAATGAGCAGTTCTTC,CASSLTSGRVSYNEQFF
-,TRBV11-3,TRBJ1-1,-,TGTGCCAGCAGCTTAGTAGGGGGCACTGAAGCTTTCTTT,CASSLVGGTEAFF
-,TRBV18,TRBJ2-1,-,TGTGCCAGCTCACTCCTCGGCGGGACCGGCTACAATGAGCAGTTCTTC,CASSLLGGTGYNEQFF
-,TRBV2,TRBJ1-5,-,TGTGCCAGCAGCGAGGAGACAGTCAATCAGCCCCAGCATTTT,CASSEETVNQPQHF
-,TRBV27,TRBJ1-5,few,TGTGCCAGCAGTTCACAGGTTAATAGCAATCAGCCCCAGCATTTT,CASSSQVNSNQPQHF
TRBD2,TRBV7-9,TRBJ2-5,-,TGTGCCAGCAGCGTCACGACCCATAGCGGGAGGGATCCCACAGAGACCCAGTACTTC,CASSVTTHSGRDPTETQYF
-,TRBV15,TRBJ1-2,few,TGTGCCACCAGCAGAGAGGTCGGACTGACCTATGGCTACACCTTC,CATSREVGLTYGYTF
-,TRBV19,TRBJ2-5,-,TGTGCCAGTAGTATAGTTGGCGGCAGCAAAGAGACCCAGTACTTC,CASSIVGGSKETQYF
-,TRBV20-1,TRBJ2-7,-,TGCAGTGCTAGTCCCTTGGACAGCTCCTACGAGCAGTACTTC,CSASPLDSSYEQYF
-,TRBV5-1,TRBJ2-7,-,TGCGCCAGCAGCTTGGGACTCACCCCCTACGAGCAGTACTTC,CASSLGLTPYEQYF
-,TRBV11-2,TRBJ2-5,-,TGTGCCAGCAGCTTATCCCTAAAGGGGGAGACCCAGTACTTC,CASSLSLKGETQYF
-,TRBV18,TRBJ1-1,-,TGTGCCAGCTCACCACGATCAGGGGAGGAAGCTTTCTTT,CASSPRSGEEAFF
-,TRBV2,TRBJ2-2,-,TGTGCCAGCATAACCGGGACACCGAACACCGGGGAGCTGTTTTTT,CASITGTPNTGELFF
TRBD2,TRBV19,TRBJ2-3,-,TGTGCCAGTAGTATAGCTAGCGGGGGCAGGACAGATACGCAGTATTTT,CASSIASGGRTDTQYF
-,TRBV30,TRBJ2-7,-,TGTGCCTGGAGTGTACTAATGGGGTACGAGCAGTACTTC,CAWSVLMGYEQYF
-,TRBV5-1,TRBJ1-2,-,TGCGCCAGCAGCTCGGCAAGTTGGGACAACCCTTTCTATGGCTACACCTTC,CASSSASWDNPFYGYTF
TRBD1,TRBV7-2,TRBJ2-1,-,TGTGCCAGCAGCTTCTCATCCGGGACAGGGGCCCTGGGGGAGCAGTTCTTC,CASSFSSGTGALGEQFF
-,TRBV5-1,TRBJ1-5,few,TGCGCCAGCAGCTTGGCCGGGGAAGGGGGGAATCAGCCCCAGCATTTT,CASSLAGEGGNQPQHF
TRBD2,TRBV5-4,TRBJ2-7,-,TGTGCCTGCACTAGCGCCTCCTACGAGCAGTACTTC,CACTSASYEQYF
-,TRBV6-2/TRBV6-3,TRBJ1-1,-,TGTGCCAGCAGTCCAAGGACAGTGTGGAGCACTGAAGCTTTCTTT,CASSPRTVWSTEAFF
-,TRBV10-1,TRBJ1-1,-,TGCGCCAGCAGCCGGGACGGTCTGAACACTGAAGCTTTCTTT,CASSRDGLNTEAFF
-,TRBV27,TRBJ1-1,-,TGTGCCAGCAGTCACCGACAGGAGATGAACACTGAAGCTTTCTTT,CASSHRQEMNTEAFF
-,TRBV2,TRBJ1-2,-,TGTGCCAGCAGTGTTAGAGCTAACTATGGCTACACCTTC,CASSVRANYGYTF
TRBD1,TRBV7-2,TRBJ2-5,-,TGTGCCAGCACCTTAGTCTGGGACAGGGACCAAGAGACCCAGTACTTC,CASTLVWDRDQETQYF
TRBD1,TRBV7-9,TRBJ2-7,-,TGTGCCAGCAGCTTGAGGACAGGGAGCTCCGAGCAGTACTTC,CASSLRTGSSEQYF
-,TRBV20-1,TRBJ1-6,-,TGCAGTGCTAGAGGGGACGGTATAAGCTTT,CSARGDGISF
-,TRBV6-1,TRBJ1-1,once,TGTGCCAGCAGTGAATTTACTGAAGCTTTCTTT,CASSEFTEAFF
TRBD1,TRBV6-5,TRBJ2-5,-,TGTGCCAGCAGTTACTCGACCCGGACAGGACAAGAGACCCAGTACTTC,CASSYSTRTGQETQYF
-,TRBV19,TRBJ2-2,-,TGTGCCAGTAGTACAGGTGTGAACACCGGGGAGCTGTTTTTT,CASSTGVNTGELFF
-,TRBV12-3/TRBV12-4,TRBJ1-1,-,TGTGCCAGCACCTTAGGGGGACCCGAAGCTTTCTTT,CASTLGGPEAFF
-,TRBV24-1,TRBJ2-3,-,TGTGCCACCAGTATGGGCGGATTTAGCACAGATACGCAGTATTTT,CATSMGGFSTDTQYF
-,TRBV6-5,TRBJ2-7,-,TGTGCCAGCAGTTACTCGGAAGCGCCCTCCTACGAGCAGTACTTC,CASSYSEAPSYEQYF
TRBD2,TRBV5-4,TRBJ2-7,-,TGTGCCAGCAGCAAGGGACTAGCGGGGGGGCTCTCCTACGAGCAGTACTTC,CASSKGLAGGLSYEQYF
-,TRBV3-1/TRBV3-2,TRBJ1-1,once,TGTGCCAGCAGCCATCAGGGCGCGTACTTGAACACTGAAGCTTTCTTT,CASSHQGAYLNTEAFF
TRBD2,TRBV19,TRBJ2-7,-,TGTGCCAGTAGTATGACTAGCGGTAAATCCTACGAGCAGTACTTC,CASSMTSGKSYEQYF